Listed below are T cell receptor beta chains from one sample, sequenced in a study of T and B cells in COVID-19 patients. TCRdb reprocessed the multiplex PCR reads with MiXCR, giving one entry per CDR3 protein. Among about 5,400 distinct CDR3 sequences, 27% were seen once, and the ten largest hold approximately 14%. The sequenced material came from blood. The receptors stem from a human donor with active COVID-19. Both conserved end residues are trimmed from each CDR3.

j_call: TRBJ2-7; cdr3_length: 9; v_call: TRBV28; cdr3_aa: ASSSIYEQY
j_call: TRBJ1-3; cdr3_length: 14; v_call: TRBV15; cdr3_aa: ATSRDRGTPGNTIY
j_call: TRBJ1-1; cdr3_length: 11; v_call: TRBV12-3/TRBV12-4; cdr3_aa: ASSLSSGVEAF
j_call: TRBJ2-7; cdr3_length: 11; v_call: TRBV7-9; cdr3_aa: ASSLGKPYEQY
j_call: TRBJ2-1; cdr3_length: 11; v_call: TRBV19; cdr3_aa: ASWGRGYNEQF
j_call: TRBJ1-2; cdr3_length: 12; v_call: TRBV19; cdr3_aa: ASSHQGVNYGYT
j_call: TRBJ2-6; cdr3_length: 14; v_call: TRBV6-2/TRBV6-3; cdr3_aa: ASSYGRGVGANVLT
j_call: TRBJ1-1; cdr3_length: 12; v_call: TRBV7-9; cdr3_aa: ASSPGQGNTEAF
j_call: TRBJ2-1; cdr3_length: 14; v_call: TRBV19; cdr3_aa: ASSIAGTGISNEQF
j_call: TRBJ2-1; cdr3_length: 13; v_call: TRBV5-1; cdr3_aa: ATSSLLAGYNEQF
j_call: TRBJ2-3; cdr3_length: 14; v_call: TRBV14; cdr3_aa: ASSQGRTASTDTQY
j_call: TRBJ1-3; cdr3_length: 12; v_call: TRBV18; cdr3_aa: ASSSTGAGNTIY
j_call: TRBJ2-7; cdr3_length: 13; v_call: TRBV5-4; cdr3_aa: ASSPVRGRLGEQY
j_call: TRBJ2-5; cdr3_length: 13; v_call: TRBV5-1; cdr3_aa: ASSPGLAGGETQY
j_call: TRBJ2-7; cdr3_length: 12; v_call: TRBV18; cdr3_aa: ASSPTGQPYEQY
j_call: TRBJ2-7; cdr3_length: 9; v_call: TRBV5-5; cdr3_aa: ASRGQGEQY
j_call: TRBJ1-4; cdr3_length: 15; v_call: TRBV5-4; cdr3_aa: AGTKLTTGRDNEKLF
j_call: TRBJ2-5; cdr3_length: 13; v_call: TRBV18; cdr3_aa: ASSLAQGFMETQY
j_call: TRBJ1-4; cdr3_length: 14; v_call: TRBV7-6; cdr3_aa: ASSLVGGQANEKLF
j_call: TRBJ1-1; cdr3_length: 12; v_call: TRBV29-1; cdr3_aa: SVGPGARNTEAF
j_call: TRBJ2-7; cdr3_length: 9; v_call: TRBV20-1; cdr3_aa: SARDGHSRL
j_call: TRBJ1-5; cdr3_length: 12; v_call: TRBV6-1; cdr3_aa: ASSDRQGVVPQH
j_call: TRBJ2-7; cdr3_length: 11; v_call: TRBV15; cdr3_aa: ATSRGGASEQY
j_call: TRBJ2-4; cdr3_length: 17; v_call: TRBV12-3/TRBV12-4; cdr3_aa: ASSPGTSGRTLAKNIQY
j_call: TRBJ2-7; cdr3_length: 12; v_call: TRBV19; cdr3_aa: ASSSGQGAGEQY
j_call: TRBJ1-1; cdr3_length: 13; v_call: TRBV19; cdr3_aa: ASSIPAGVNTEAF
j_call: TRBJ2-2; cdr3_length: 13; v_call: TRBV6-5; cdr3_aa: ASSYTGGHTGELF
j_call: TRBJ1-2; cdr3_length: 14; v_call: TRBV5-1; cdr3_aa: ASTGQGTLANYGYT
j_call: TRBJ1-2; cdr3_length: 12; v_call: TRBV5-1; cdr3_aa: ASSSVSGDYGYT
j_call: TRBJ2-7; cdr3_length: 8; v_call: TRBV6-2/TRBV6-3; cdr3_aa: AQGTYEQY
j_call: TRBJ2-7; cdr3_length: 16; v_call: TRBV4-2; cdr3_aa: ASSSSPGLAGGYDEQY
j_call: TRBJ2-5; cdr3_length: 12; v_call: TRBV18; cdr3_aa: ASSPTGGQETQY
j_call: TRBJ2-1; cdr3_length: 10; v_call: TRBV6-2/TRBV6-3; cdr3_aa: ASSPAGFEQF
j_call: TRBJ2-7; cdr3_length: 11; v_call: TRBV19; cdr3_aa: ASSKDRVHEQY
j_call: TRBJ2-7; cdr3_length: 12; v_call: TRBV19; cdr3_aa: ASSVRDSSYEQY
j_call: TRBJ2-2; cdr3_length: 14; v_call: TRBV15; cdr3_aa: ATSRGLAENTGELF
j_call: TRBJ2-5; cdr3_length: 12; v_call: TRBV6-6; cdr3_aa: ASGTSGRGETQY
j_call: TRBJ2-2; cdr3_length: 15; v_call: TRBV29-1; cdr3_aa: SVVVRGLAENTGELF
j_call: TRBJ1-4; cdr3_length: 14; v_call: TRBV19; cdr3_aa: ASSSVQGAANEKLF
j_call: TRBJ1-6; cdr3_length: 17; v_call: TRBV5-8; cdr3_aa: ASSPKWGQSSSYNSPLH
j_call: TRBJ1-4; cdr3_length: 9; v_call: TRBV5-4; cdr3_aa: ASRSGQELF
j_call: TRBJ1-2; cdr3_length: 12; v_call: TRBV6-6; cdr3_aa: ASGTGQGGYGYT
j_call: TRBJ2-2; cdr3_length: 11; v_call: TRBV5-6; cdr3_aa: ASSLYVTGELF
j_call: TRBJ1-5; cdr3_length: 12; v_call: TRBV29-1; cdr3_aa: SVAQGRGNQPQH
j_call: TRBJ1-4; cdr3_length: 12; v_call: TRBV19; cdr3_aa: ASSPGTDNEKLF
j_call: TRBJ2-1; cdr3_length: 16; v_call: TRBV6-2/TRBV6-3; cdr3_aa: ASTSGTSGRAAYNEQF
j_call: TRBJ2-1; cdr3_length: 15; v_call: TRBV29-1; cdr3_aa: SAEGRFRDRGANEQF
j_call: TRBJ1-2; cdr3_length: 15; v_call: TRBV19; cdr3_aa: ASSRIIPGQGSYGYT